The T cell receptor (beta chain) described here comes from a study of cytomegalovirus exposure and HLA in healthy donors. In the study overall: The 120 million or so unique TCR beta sequences, from 150 million to 200 million T cells, were found by an earlier analysis.

About this clone itself: Its antigen is as yet unknown.

The PCR ran on 60 Vbeta and 13 Jbeta primers. The assay was immunoSEQ multiplex PCR, and TCRdb's table has in-frame clones only and misses some. The sample has 90,000 to 110,000 clones, around 70% seen once; the top ten hold 5.4%. Notes on the study in general: The study dropped some indistinguishable V segments, TRBV6-2 and TRBV6-3 among them.

V dropped 10 bases and J dropped 2 bases, with 12 bases sitting between them. This CDR3 comprises 14 residues. Germline lookup yields CDR1 SGHTA and CDR2 FQGNSA. The sample taken for sequencing was PBMCs. The TCR sequence derives from a woman in her 70s in good health and CMV-seropositive. The chain is built from TRBV7-2 and TRBJ1-6, with a weak D call TRBD1 (5 bases). The DNA of the CDR3 is TGTGCCACCAGGGCCCTTACCTATAATTCACCCCTCCACTTT. Translation: CATRALTYNSPLHF.